A selection of T cell receptor beta chains follows, all from one sample in a study of neoadjuvant anti-PD-1 for oral cavity cancer. TCRdb keeps only in-frame clones here, not all; method: immunoSEQ multiplex PCR. The sample lists over 80,000 clones, about 84% seen once, with around 3% in the top ten. The sequenced sample was PBMCs, obtained before nivolumab (anti-PD-1) treatment. The receptors here all came from a person aged 40 to 85 with oral cavity squamous cell carcinoma. Each CDR3 is given with its conserved first and last residue. A D gene is named only where the DNA matches it firmly. Size values are once, few and many counts, or a class for expanded clones, and some rows have none.

-	TRBV5-1	TRBJ2-7	TRBD1	17	TGCGCCAGCAGCTTGGATTCTTCGGGACAGGGGGTGAGCGAGCAGTACTTC	CASSLDSSGQGVSEQYF
few	TRBV23-1	TRBJ1-1	-	14	TGCGCCAGCAGTCAGGGGCGCATGAACACTGAAGCTTTCTTT	CASSQGRMNTEAFF
-	TRBV7-5	TRBJ1-5	-	14	TGTGCCAGAAGCCTCGACAGGGTATCCCAGCCCCAGCATTTT	CARSLDRVSQPQHF
-	TRBV19	TRBJ2-7	-	13	TGTGCCAGTAGCGCAGGGGCATCGAGCGAGCAGTACTTC	CASSAGASSEQYF
few	TRBV6-6	TRBJ1-5	-	15	TGTGCCAGCAGCCGCGAGGGAGGCGGGCGACAGCCCCAGCATTTT	CASSREGGGRQPQHF
-	TRBV7-9	TRBJ1-5	-	15	TGTGCCAGCAGCACCGGGACCCAGCCCAATCAGCCCCAGCATTTT	CASSTGTQPNQPQHF
-	TRBV30	TRBJ2-7	-	11	TGTGCCTGGAGCCAAGCATACGAGCAGTACTTC	CAWSQAYEQYF
-	TRBV7-7	TRBJ2-1	TRBD2	14	TGTGCTAGCAGCCCGGGACTAGCGGGAGAGACACTGTTCTTC	CASSPGLAGETLFF
-	TRBV2	TRBJ1-2	-	14	TGTGCCAGCAGTGACGGCCACCCTAACTATGGCTACACCTTC	CASSDGHPNYGYTF
-	TRBV29-1	TRBJ1-4	-	9	TGCAGACTTCCCGAAAAACTGTTTTTT	CRLPEKLFF
-	TRBV5-8	TRBJ1-5	TRBD1	19	TGTGCCAGCAGCTTGTTGACCTCCGCGGACAGGGGAGCAAATCAGCCCCAGCATTTT	CASSLLTSADRGANQPQHF
-	TRBV2	TRBJ2-7	-	13	TGTGCCAGCGGGGGGGGGCTAACCTACGAGCAGTACTTC	CASGGGLTYEQYF
-	TRBV6-5	TRBJ2-5	-	13	TGTGCCAGCTGGGGGCACAGACAAGAGACCCAGTACTTC	CASWGHRQETQYF
many	TRBV10-3	TRBJ1-5	-	15	TGTGCCATCAGTGCGGCCAGGGAAGGAGATCAGCCCCAGCATTTT	CAISAAREGDQPQHF
-	TRBV6-6	TRBJ2-7	-	12	TGTGCCAGCAGTCCCCAACTACGGGAGCAGTACTTC	CASSPQLREQYF
-	TRBV28	TRBJ1-5	-	16	TGTGCCAGCAGTTTAGGGGGGACGGGAGGCAATCAGCCCCAGCATTTT	CASSLGGTGGNQPQHF
-	TRBV19	TRBJ2-6	-	13	TGTGCCAGTAGTATGGACCAGGCCAACGTCCTGACTTTC	CASSMDQANVLTF
-	TRBV7-9	TRBJ1-2	-	14	TGTGCCAGCAGCTACCGGACAGATCACTATGGCTACACCTTC	CASSYRTDHYGYTF
-	TRBV30	TRBJ2-1	TRBD2	16	TGTGCCTGGCAACATCGTTTCGGGAGGAACTACAATGAGCAGTTCTTC	CAWQHRFGRNYNEQFF
-	TRBV5-6	TRBJ1-2	-	12	TGTGCCAGCAGTCTTGCACAGCGAGGCTACACCTTC	CASSLAQRGYTF
-	TRBV28	TRBJ1-4	TRBD1	13	TGTGCCAGCAGGACAGGGGGGAGAGAAAAACTGTTTTTT	CASRTGGREKLFF
few	TRBV7-2	TRBJ1-3	-	16	TGTGCCAGCAGCTTAGGACAGGCCGACTCTGGAAACACCATATATTTT	CASSLGQADSGNTIYF
-	TRBV27	TRBJ2-5	TRBD2	18	TGTGCCAGCAGGGGCGGGGGACTAGCGGGAGAGGCCCTAGAGACCCAGTACTTC	CASRGGGLAGEALETQYF
-	TRBV6-5	TRBJ1-1	-	11	TGTGCCAGCAGGAGGAACACTGAAGCTTTCTTT	CASRRNTEAFF
-	TRBV6-1	TRBJ2-1	-	13	TGTGCCAGCAGTGAACAGGGCGGCAATGAGCAGTTCTTC	CASSEQGGNEQFF
-	TRBV21-1	TRBJ1-2	-	13	TGTGCCAGCAGCTCCCGACAGGGCCCTGGCTACACCTTC	CASSSRQGPGYTF
-	TRBV7-8	TRBJ2-2	-	15	TGTGCCAGCAGCTCCCGGACGGCGAACACCGGGGAGCTGTTTTTT	CASSSRTANTGELFF
-	TRBV9	TRBJ2-2	TRBD2	15	TGTGCCAGCAGCGCACTAGCGGGAGGCACCGGGGAGCTGTTTTTT	CASSALAGGTGELFF
-	TRBV7-9	TRBJ2-2	TRBD1	14	TGTGCCATCACAGGGGGACCGATTACCGGGGAGCTGTTTTTT	CAITGGPITGELFF
-	TRBV9	TRBJ2-3	TRBD2	15	TGTGCCAGCAGCGTCCAAGCGGGAATTACAGATACGCAGTATTTT	CASSVQAGITDTQYF
-	TRBV29-1	TRBJ2-7	TRBD2	17	TGCAGCGTGGCTGGGACTAGCGGGAGGGCGGATACCTACGAGCAGTACTTC	CSVAGTSGRADTYEQYF
-	TRBV5-4	TRBJ1-3	TRBD1	20	TGTGCCAGCAGCTTAGACAGAAGGCGCCCAGGGGGCGCGGAGGGAAACACCATATATTTT	CASSLDRRRPGGAEGNTIYF